A single sample is the source of the 24 T cell receptor beta chains below, sequenced in a study of cytomegalovirus exposure and HLA in healthy donors. PCR was performed using 60 Vbeta and 13 Jbeta primers. Clones were sequenced by immunoSEQ multiplex PCR, and TCRdb holds only the in-frame ones, with some missing. The sample contains around 150,000 clones, approximately 80% of which appear only once. Sequences were obtained from PBMCs. The receptors were sampled from a middle-aged woman in good health and CMV-seronegative.

The chain is built from TRBV18 and TRBJ1-1; maybe TRBD1 (6 bases). Germline V gene sequence: CDR1 KGHSH, CDR2 LQKENI. V lost 4 bases and J 1 base, leaving 16 bases between the germline ends. The CDR3 loop spans 16 amino acids. The CDR3, as DNA: TGTGCCAGCTCACTGGGATTTACAGGGTGGAACACTGAAGCTTTCTTT. It translates to CASSLGFTGWNTEAFF.

This clone appeared a few times. The rearrangement uses TRBV11-1 and TRBJ2-5; 7 nucleotides agree with TRBD1. The V gene end was trimmed by 5 bases and the J gene end by 4 bases; junction bases not matched to a gene: 4. CDR1 SGHAT and CDR2 FQDESV come from the germline V gene (reference sequence). This CDR3 has 13 residues. CDR3 nucleotides: TGTGCCAGCAGCCTTCGACAGGGAGAGACCCAGTACTTC. Protein sequence: CASSLRQGETQYF.

This chain uses TRBV4-1 with TRBJ1-1, with D unresolved. In germline, CDR1 is MGHRA, CDR2 YSYEKL. CDR3 size: 16 residues. The V and J ends lost 0 bases and 7 bases respectively, with 18 bases between them. The CDR3 DNA reads TGCGCCAGCAGCCAAGAGAGATTCCGACTCCGTCTTGAAGCTTTCTTT. Translating it yields CASSQERFRLRLEAFF.

The table lists this clone with a count of one. The rearrangement uses TRBV7-8 and TRBJ2-1, with 7 bases that match TRBD2. V gave up 6 bases and J gave up 8 bases; unmatched junction bases: 13. This CDR3 comprises 15 residues. CDR1 is SGHVS and CDR2 is FQNEAQ in the germline V gene. CDR3 residues: CASSRRWEGQYEQFF. CDR3 sequence (DNA): TGTGCCAGCAGTCGGCGGTGGGAGGGGCAATATGAGCAGTTCTTC. Combining the CDR3 with reference TRBV7-8 and TRBJ2-1 gives the whole variable domain GAGVSQSPRYKVAKRGQDVALRCDPISGHVSLFWYQQALGQGPEFLTYFQNEAQLDKSGLPSDRFFAERPEGSVSTLKIQRTQQEDSAVYLCASSRRWEGQYEQFFGPGTRLTVL.

CDR3 residues: CASRGPRVTNTEAFF. The CDR3 nucleotides read TGTGCCAGCAGGGGTCCCAGGGTTACTAACACTGAAGCTTTCTTT. The chain carries TRBV6-6 and TRBJ1-1, with D perhaps TRBD1 (5 bases). The germline V and J ends were trimmed by 6 bases and 2 bases, with 16 bases remaining between them. Germline loops: CDR1 MNHNY, CDR2 SVGAGI (reference sequence). The CDR3 covers 15 residues.

This clone appeared once. This rearrangement joins TRBV27 to TRBJ2-5; tentative D call: TRBD1 (6 bases). V lost 4 bases and J lost 2, with 8 bases in between. The germline gives CDR1 MNHEY, CDR2 SMNVEV (reference sequence). The CDR3 loop spans 13 amino acids. Written as DNA, the CDR3 is TGTGCCAGCAGTTCGAGGGGGCAAGAGACCCAGTACTTC. Protein: CASSSRGQETQYF.

The CDR3 DNA reads TGTGCCATCAGTGAGATGTTAGCGGGAGTGAATGAGCAGTACTTC. Translating it yields CAISEMLAGVNEQYF. This chain links TRBV10-3 with TRBJ2-5; 9 nucleotides line up with TRBD2. Germline V gene sequence: CDR1 ENHRY, CDR2 SYGVKD. V lost 2 bases to trimming and J lost 11 bases; unmatched junction nucleotides: 12. This CDR3 is 15 amino acids long.

This chain joins TRBV10-3 and TRBJ1-1; D gene uncertain. Trimming removed 6 bases from V and 7 bases from J, with 9 bases in between. CDR3 length: 11 residues. Germline CDR1 and CDR2: ENHRY and SYGVKD. This CDR3 is CAIRSSGEAFF. In DNA, the CDR3 is TGTGCCATCAGATCGAGTGGTGAAGCTTTCTTT.

This clone has just one count. The V call is TRBV13, the J call TRBJ2-5; 7 bases line up with TRBD2. Gene TRBJ2-7 matches the end of the DNA better, so the J call may be wrong. Germline CDR1 reads PRHDT; CDR2 reads FYEKMQ (reference sequence). The CDR3 extends over 14 amino acids. The CDR3 nucleotides read TGTGCCAGCAGCTTGAGCGGGGCTACCTACGAGCAGTACTTC. This codes for CASSLSGATYEQYF.

In this sample, this clone turned up once. The sample carries other DNA sequences with the same CDR3. V is TRBV6-5 and J is TRBJ2-7; the match to TRBD2 covers 12 bases. The CDR3 sequence is 15 residues long. In germline, CDR1 is MNHEY, CDR2 SVGAGI. J gave up 5 bases and V 6 bases, and 8 bases lay outside the gene matches. In nucleotides, the CDR3 is TGTGCCAGCAGCAGACTAGCGGGGGATTGGGACGAGCAGTACTTC. Translation: CASSRLAGDWDEQYF.

V usage is TRBV11-2 and J usage is TRBJ2-3, with D possibly TRBD1 on 5 matching bases. Between the trimmed V and J ends, which lost 3 bases and 5 bases, there was a span of 6 bases. Germline V gives CDR1 SGHAT, CDR2 FQNNGV. The CDR3 totals 12 residues. The CDR3 bases are TGTGCCAGCAGCTTTCAGGGAGATACGCAGTATTTT. It encodes CASSFQGDTQYF. Full variable domain (remainder filled in from reference TRBV11-2 and TRBJ2-3): EAGVAQSPRYKIIEKRQSVAFWCNPISGHATLYWYQQILGQGPKLLIQFQNNGVVDDSQLPKDRFSAERLKGVDSTLKIQPAKLEDSAVYLCASSFQGDTQYFGPGTRLTVL.

This chain joins TRBV19 and TRBJ2-1; 11 nucleotides match TRBD1. J gave up 4 bases and V 6 bases, and 5 bases lay outside the gene matches. CDR3 length: 15 residues. In germline, CDR1 is LNHDA, CDR2 SQIVND (reference sequence). The CDR3 region is CASREGTGGYNEQFF. As DNA, the CDR3 is TGTGCCAGTAGGGAGGGGACAGGGGGGTACAATGAGCAGTTCTTC. The full variable domain, its missing parts supplied by reference TRBV19 and TRBJ2-1, is DGGITQSPKYLFRKEGQNVTLSCEQNLNHDAMYWYRQDPGQGLRLIYYSQIVNDFQKGDIAEGYSVSREKKESFPLTVTSAQKNPTAFYLCASREGTGGYNEQFFGPGTRLTVL.

This clone has only a few counts. The genes are TRBV5-1 and TRBJ1-1, with 7 bases fitting TRBD1. J was trimmed by 3 bases and V by 4 bases; bases with no gene match: 9. The CDR3 runs to 15 residues. Germline V gene sequence: CDR1 SGHRS, CDR2 YFSETQ. The CDR3 sequence is CASSLRRGLDTEAFF. The CDR3 DNA follows: TGCGCCAGCAGCCTAAGGAGGGGGCTGGACACTGAAGCTTTCTTT.

The V call is TRBV7-8, the J call TRBJ2-4; D might be TRBD1 (6 bases). This CDR3 contains 15 residues. CDR1 and CDR2 from the germline V gene are SGHVS and FQNEAQ. The V and J ends lost 4 bases and 9 bases respectively, with 19 bases between them. This CDR3 is CASSYVTSRDTIQYF. CDR3 sequence (DNA): TGTGCCAGCAGCTACGTCACCTCCAGGGACACCATTCAGTACTTC.

The count of this clone is one. The V call is TRBV14, the J call TRBJ2-5, with 7 bases identical to TRBD1. The CDR3 is 14 amino acids. Per the germline V gene, CDR1 is SGHDN and CDR2 is FVKESK. V lost 4 bases to trimming and J lost 2 bases; unmatched junction nucleotides: 4. The CDR3 nucleotides are TGTGCCAGCAGCCGAGGGGGCATACAAGAGACCCAGTACTTC. It specifies CASSRGGIQETQYF. Variable domain in full (rest from reference TRBV14 and TRBJ2-5): EAGVTQFPSHSVIEKGQTVTLRCDPISGHDNLYWYRRVMGKEIKFLLHFVKESKQDESGMPNNRFLAERTGGTYSTLKVQPAELEDSGVYFCASSRGGIQETQYFGPGTRLLVL.

The V and J genes are TRBV10-2 and TRBJ1-1; 8 bases are shared with TRBD1. The CDR3 sequence is 14 residues long. J was trimmed by 4 bases and V by 2 bases; bases with no gene match: 3. Germline-derived CDR1 and CDR2 are WSHSY and SAAADI. The CDR3 DNA reads as TGCGCCAGCAGTGAGGGACAGGGATCCACTGAAGCTTTCTTT. This codes for CASSEGQGSTEAFF.

The chain links TRBV14 to TRBJ2-3; a possible D gene is TRBD2 (6 bases). V gave up 1 base and J gave up 2 bases, with 16 bases separating them. Germline values: CDR1 SGHDN, CDR2 FVKESK. The CDR3 loop spans 17 amino acids. CDR3 DNA sequence: TGTGCCAGCAGCCAAGTCCCTAGCGCGAACCCCACAGATACGCAGTATTTT. It is translated as CASSQVPSANPTDTQYF.

The chain carries TRBV4-2 and TRBJ2-3, with D possibly TRBD2 on 6 matching bases. The ends were cut back, 0 bases at V and 0 bases at J, with 13 bases in the middle. Germline assignment: CDR1 LGHNA and CDR2 YNFKEQ. The CDR3 has 17 amino acids. Here the CDR3 reads CASSQDPPSVSTDTQYF. The CDR3 coding sequence is TGTGCCAGCAGCCAAGATCCCCCTAGCGTTAGCACAGATACGCAGTATTTT.

The rearrangement uses TRBV27 and TRBJ2-5; weak D call: TRBD1 (5 bases). CDR1 is MNHEY, CDR2 SMNVEV, per germline (reference sequence). Trimming left V 6 bases short and J 2 bases short, with 16 bases between. The CDR3 extends over 15 amino acids. The CDR3 reads CASSLQWTPQETQYF. The DNA for the CDR3 is TGTGCCAGCAGCCTACAATGGACACCTCAAGAGACCCAGTACTTC.

The gene calls are TRBV6-1 and TRBJ1-2, with 10 positions matching TRBD1. Trimming at V came to 3 bases and at J to 5 bases, leaving 0 bases not matched to a gene. Germline V gene sequence: CDR1 MNHNS, CDR2 SASEGT. This CDR3 has 13 residues. As DNA, the CDR3 is TGTGCCAGCAGTGAGGACAGGGGGTATGGCTACACCTTC. This gives the protein CASSEDRGYGYTF.

The CDR3 sequence: CASSNAGGEKLFF. For the CDR3, the DNA is TGTGCCAGCAGCAACGCAGGGGGGGAAAAACTGTTTTTT. V usage is TRBV7-9 and J usage is TRBJ1-4, with 7 bases lining up with TRBD1. J lost 8 bases, V lost 5 bases, and 5 bases had no gene match. This CDR3 comprises 13 residues. The V gene's germline CDR1 is SEHNR and CDR2 FQNEAQ (reference sequence).

The chain employs TRBV19 and TRBJ2-3; D possibly corresponds to TRBD1 (5 bases). In germline, CDR1 is LNHDA, CDR2 SQIVND (reference sequence). Trimming stripped 3 bases from V and 5 bases from J, with 21 bases between. The CDR3 covers 17 residues. CDR3 sequence (DNA): TGTGCCAGTAGTATGTATCGGGCAGGCCCAGGGCTAGATACGCAGTATTTT. Translated: CASSMYRAGPGLDTQYF. Full variable domain (rest looked up from reference TRBV19 and TRBJ2-3): DGGITQSPKYLFRKEGQNVTLSCEQNLNHDAMYWYRQDPGQGLRLIYYSQIVNDFQKGDIAEGYSVSREKKESFPLTVTSAQKNPTAFYLCASSMYRAGPGLDTQYFGPGTRLTVL.

This chain links TRBV5-6 with TRBJ2-1; tentatively, D is TRBD1 (5 bases). The V end was cut by 0 bases, the J end by 15 bases, with 13 bases between. Germline assignment: CDR1 SGHDT and CDR2 YYEEEE. The CDR3 covers 12 residues. Written as DNA, the CDR3 is TGTGCCAGCAGCTTGGGAAACATAGACAGGTTCTTC. It translates to CASSLGNIDRFF.

The chain is built from TRBV6-1 and TRBJ2-7; 8 nucleotides agree with TRBD1. The CDR3 is 16 amino acids. The V and J ends lost 4 bases and 5 bases, in that order; junction bases with no gene match: 13. Germline V gives CDR1 MNHNS, CDR2 SASEGT. Written as DNA, the CDR3 is TGTGCCAGCAGTGTACTTAGCGACAGGGGTTCCCACGAGCAGTACTTC. It translates to CASSVLSDRGSHEQYF.